The T cell receptor (beta chain) under discussion was sequenced for a study of radiotherapy plus CTLA-4 blockade in lung cancer. General study findings and limits: Response, reportedly, was best predicted by interferon-beta along with early blood T cell clone dynamics. Among blood TCR repertoires after radiotherapy plus ipilimumab, tumor-derived clones expanded.

Chemo-refractory metastatic non-small-cell lung cancer patients received focal radiation with ipilimumab CTLA-4 blockade. The assay was immunoSEQ multiplex PCR, and TCRdb's table has in-frame clones only and misses some. The data contain some 110,000 clones, about nine tenths of them singletons. A note on this clone: Its antigen remains unidentified.

The source material was peripheral blood, sampled from a patient treated with radiotherapy plus ipilimumab. This sequence was found in a human donor with non-small cell lung cancer that progressed on radiotherapy plus ipilimumab.

CDR3 DNA sequence: TGTGCCAGCAGTGAGACAGCGGCCTACGAGCAGTACTTC. Its protein product is CASSETAAYEQYF. V and J are TRBV6-5 and TRBJ2-7, with D perhaps assigned TRBD1 or TRBD2 (5 bases each). Trimming pared 5 bases from V and 2 bases from J, leaving 10 bases between. The CDR3 extends over 13 amino acids. Germline V gene data show CDR1 as MNHEY and CDR2 as SVGAGI.